These 16 T cell receptor beta chains came from one sample sequenced in a study of T cells expressing NK-cell markers. One entry per CDR3 protein, without DNA, is what TCRdb gives after re-calling the 5' RACE reads. The listing contains under 500,000 distinct CDR3 sequences. Sequenced input: blood T cells: a sorted CD56 or NKG2C T cell subset, CD4+ or CD8+ T cells, or bulk PBMC T cells (not recorded which). These receptors were obtained from a woman between 18 and 70 years old in good health.

This rearrangement joins TRBV12-3 or TRBV12-4 to TRBJ1-3. The CDR3 loop spans 15 amino acids. CDR3 in amino acids: CASSALQGSGNTIYF.

This rearrangement joins TRBV12-3 or TRBV12-4 to TRBJ1-5; TCRdb's D gene call, TRBD1, goes unchecked for lack of DNA. This CDR3 region has 15 residues. This chain's CDR3 is CASSLVGQGEQPQHF.

The rearrangement uses TRBV4-3 and TRBJ2-1. Germline CDR1 and CDR2: LGHNA and YSLEER. The CDR3 runs to 14 residues. CDR3 amino acids: CASSQDPSYNEQFF.

The chain has TRBV20-1 and TRBJ2-1; the TCRdb D gene call, TRBD1, has no DNA to confirm it. The CDR3 is made up of 17 amino acids. Looked up from germline, CDR1 is DFQATT and CDR2 is SNEGSKA (reference sequence). CDR3: CSARDQPDRGLYNEQFF.

This rearrangement joins TRBV5-4 to TRBJ2-2; TCRdb selects TRBD1, and the lack of DNA leaves this call unchecked. Germline CDR1 SGHNT, CDR2 YYREEE (reference sequence). The CDR3 consists of 20 residues. CDR3 amino acids: CASSSGQGNHPPMNTGELFF.

The gene calls are TRBV20-1 and TRBJ1-1; TCRdb's D call, TRBD1, is unchecked because there is no DNA. The CDR3 covers 12 residues. CDR1 and CDR2 from the germline V gene are DFQATT and SNEGSKA (reference sequence). CDR3 region: CSASRGATEAFF.

The genes are TRBV7-9 and TRBJ1-2. In germline, CDR1 is SEHNR, CDR2 FQNEAQ (reference sequence). This CDR3 has 12 residues. The CDR3 sequence: CASSFGQLDYTF. Full variable domain (outside the CDR3, taken from reference TRBV7-9 and TRBJ1-2): DTGVSQNPRHKITKRGQNVTFRCDPISEHNRLYWYRQTLGQGPEFLTYFQNEAQLEKSRLLSDRFSAERPKGSFSTLEIQRTEQGDSAMYLCASSFGQLDYTFGSGTRLTVV.

V is TRBV20-1 and J is TRBJ1-5; TCRdb gives TRBD1 as the D gene, but with no DNA this cannot be confirmed. The CDR3 contains 13 residues. Germline V lookup: CDR1 DFQATT, CDR2 SNEGSKA (reference sequence). The CDR3 protein is CSAARQGDQPQHF.

V usage is TRBV29-1 and J usage is TRBJ2-3; TCRdb indicates TRBD1, and absent DNA this call remains unverified. Per the germline V gene, CDR1 is SQVTM and CDR2 is ANQGSEA. The CDR3 runs to 14 residues. The CDR3 loop is CSVDRGRSTDTQYF.

The chain's CDR3 is CASSQDAWIIAGDRNEQFF. The chain links TRBV4-2 to TRBJ2-1; TCRdb designates TRBD2, a call that cannot be tested without DNA. Germline values: CDR1 LGHNA, CDR2 YNFKEQ. The CDR3 extends over 19 amino acids.

V gene TRBV18 combines with J gene TRBJ1-6; TCRdb's assignment of TRBD1 cannot be checked, as there is no DNA. This CDR3 comprises 15 residues. Germline CDR1 reads KGHSH; CDR2 reads LQKENI. CDR3 region: CASSLDRGQDSPLHF. The variable domain in full, with the rest retrieved from reference TRBV18 and TRBJ1-6, is NAGVMQNPRHLVRRRGQEARLRCSPMKGHSHVYWYRQLPEEGLKFMVYLQKENIIDESGMPKERFSAEFPKEGPSILRIQQVVRGDSAAYFCASSLDRGQDSPLHFGNGTRLTVT.

The rearrangement uses TRBV7-2 and TRBJ1-6. Germline V gene data show CDR1 as SGHTA and CDR2 as FQGNSA. The length of the CDR3 is 14 residues. CDR3 sequence reads: CASSRDGSRSPLHF. Full variable domain (rest looked up from reference TRBV7-2 and TRBJ1-6): GAGVSQSPSNKVTEKGKDVELRCDPISGHTALYWYRQSLGQGLEFLIYFQGNSAPDKSGLPSDRFSAERTGGSVSTLTIQRTQQEDSAVYLCASSRDGSRSPLHFGNGTRLTVT.

Here the CDR3 reads CASSQDGVGPQHF. The V call is TRBV4-3, the J call TRBJ1-5. The germline CDR1 and CDR2 sequences are LGHNA and YSLEER. The CDR3 totals 13 residues.

V usage is TRBV4-3 and J usage is TRBJ2-1; TCRdb's D call, TRBD2, is unchecked because there is no DNA. The CDR3 runs to 19 residues. Germline V lookup: CDR1 LGHNA, CDR2 YSLEER. The CDR3 is CASSPHLAGVPSSDNEQFF.

The genes are TRBV20-1 and TRBJ2-7; TCRdb's D call, TRBD2, is unchecked because there is no DNA. The CDR3 spans 11 residues. Germline V lookup: CDR1 DFQATT, CDR2 SNEGSKA (reference sequence). Here the CDR3 reads CLAGSPYEQYF.

The chain combines TRBV4-3 with TRBJ2-2. The CDR3 is 16 residues long. CDR1 and CDR2 (germline): LGHNA, YSLEER. The CDR3 here is CASSQDSSFFTGELFF.